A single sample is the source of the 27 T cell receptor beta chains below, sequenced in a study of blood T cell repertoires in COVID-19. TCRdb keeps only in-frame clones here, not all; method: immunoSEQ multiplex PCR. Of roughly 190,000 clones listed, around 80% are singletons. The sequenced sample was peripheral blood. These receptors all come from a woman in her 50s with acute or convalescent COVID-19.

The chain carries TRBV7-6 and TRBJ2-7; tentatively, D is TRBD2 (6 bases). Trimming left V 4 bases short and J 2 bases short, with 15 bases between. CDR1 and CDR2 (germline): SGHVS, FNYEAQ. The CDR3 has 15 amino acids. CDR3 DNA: TGTGCCAGCAGCTCAAGGGCGGGGCCCCCCTACGAGCAGTACTTC. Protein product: CASSSRAGPPYEQYF.

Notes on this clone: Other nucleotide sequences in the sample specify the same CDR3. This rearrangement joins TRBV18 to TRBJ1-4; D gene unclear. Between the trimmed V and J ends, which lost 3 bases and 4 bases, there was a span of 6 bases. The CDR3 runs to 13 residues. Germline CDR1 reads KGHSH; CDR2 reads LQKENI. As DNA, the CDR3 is TGTGCCAGCTCACCTTCTCTTAATGAAAAACTGTTTTTT. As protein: CASSPSLNEKLFF.

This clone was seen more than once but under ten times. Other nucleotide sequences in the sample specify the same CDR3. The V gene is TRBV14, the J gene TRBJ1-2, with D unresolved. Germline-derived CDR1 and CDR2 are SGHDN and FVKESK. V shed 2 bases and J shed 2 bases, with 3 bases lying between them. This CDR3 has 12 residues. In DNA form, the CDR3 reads TGTGCCAGCAGCCAACAGAACTATGGCTACACCTTC. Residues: CASSQQNYGYTF.

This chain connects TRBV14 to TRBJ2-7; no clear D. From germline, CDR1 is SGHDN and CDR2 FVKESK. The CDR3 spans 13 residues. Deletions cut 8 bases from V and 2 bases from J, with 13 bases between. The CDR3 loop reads CASAAFTPYEQYF. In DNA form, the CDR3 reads TGTGCCAGCGCTGCATTTACTCCCTACGAGCAGTACTTC.

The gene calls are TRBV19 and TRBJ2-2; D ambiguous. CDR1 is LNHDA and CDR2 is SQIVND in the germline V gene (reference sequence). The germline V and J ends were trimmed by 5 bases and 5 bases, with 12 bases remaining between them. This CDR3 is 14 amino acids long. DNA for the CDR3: TGTGCCAGTAGTTCCACCCAGGTTACCGGGGAGCTGTTTTTT. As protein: CASSSTQVTGELFF.

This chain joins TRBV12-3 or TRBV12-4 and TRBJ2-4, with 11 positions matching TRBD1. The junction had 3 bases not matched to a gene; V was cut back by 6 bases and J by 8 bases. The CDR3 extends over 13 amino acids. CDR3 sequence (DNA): TGTGCCAGCAGCCGGACAGGGGGCTACATTCAGTACTTC. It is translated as CASSRTGGYIQYF.

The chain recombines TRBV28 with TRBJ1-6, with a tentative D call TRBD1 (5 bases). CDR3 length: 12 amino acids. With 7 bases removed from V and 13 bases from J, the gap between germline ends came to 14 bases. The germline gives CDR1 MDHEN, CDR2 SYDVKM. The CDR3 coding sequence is TGTGCCAGCACCCGGCCGGAGGGGCCCCTCCACTTT. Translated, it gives CASTRPEGPLHF.

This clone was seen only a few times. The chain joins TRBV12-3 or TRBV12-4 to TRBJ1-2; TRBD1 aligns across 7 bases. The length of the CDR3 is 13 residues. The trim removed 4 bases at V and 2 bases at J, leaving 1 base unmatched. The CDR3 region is CASSWDSNYGYTF. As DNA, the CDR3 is TGTGCCAGCAGTTGGGACAGCAACTATGGCTACACCTTC.

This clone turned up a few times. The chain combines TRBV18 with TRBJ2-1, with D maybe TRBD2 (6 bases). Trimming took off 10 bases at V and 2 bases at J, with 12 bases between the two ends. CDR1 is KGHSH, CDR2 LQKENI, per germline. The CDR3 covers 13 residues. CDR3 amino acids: CATNSGTYNEQFF. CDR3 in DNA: TGTGCCACCAATAGCGGAACCTACAATGAGCAGTTCTTC.

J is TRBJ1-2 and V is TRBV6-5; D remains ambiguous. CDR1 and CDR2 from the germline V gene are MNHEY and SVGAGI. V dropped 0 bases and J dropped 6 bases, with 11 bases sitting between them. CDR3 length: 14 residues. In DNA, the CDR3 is TGTGCCAGCAGTTACTCGCCAACCGGGGATGGCTACACCTTC. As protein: CASSYSPTGDGYTF.

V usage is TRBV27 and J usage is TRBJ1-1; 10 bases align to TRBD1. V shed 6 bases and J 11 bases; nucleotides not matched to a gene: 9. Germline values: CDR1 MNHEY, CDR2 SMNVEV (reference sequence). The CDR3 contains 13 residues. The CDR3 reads CASRPDRGRGAFF. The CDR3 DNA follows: TGTGCCAGCAGACCTGACAGGGGGCGAGGTGCTTTCTTT.

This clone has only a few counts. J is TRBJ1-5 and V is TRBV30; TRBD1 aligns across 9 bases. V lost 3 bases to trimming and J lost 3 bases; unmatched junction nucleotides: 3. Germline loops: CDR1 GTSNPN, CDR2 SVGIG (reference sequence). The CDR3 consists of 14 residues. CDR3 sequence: CAWSGQGFNQPQHF. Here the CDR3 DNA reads TGTGCCTGGAGCGGACAGGGGTTCAATCAGCCCCAGCATTTT.

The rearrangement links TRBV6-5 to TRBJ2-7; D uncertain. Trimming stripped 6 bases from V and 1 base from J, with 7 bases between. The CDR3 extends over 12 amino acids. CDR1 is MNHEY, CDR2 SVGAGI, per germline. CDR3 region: CASSPRSYEQYF. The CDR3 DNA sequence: TGTGCCAGCAGCCCCAGGTCCTACGAGCAGTACTTC.

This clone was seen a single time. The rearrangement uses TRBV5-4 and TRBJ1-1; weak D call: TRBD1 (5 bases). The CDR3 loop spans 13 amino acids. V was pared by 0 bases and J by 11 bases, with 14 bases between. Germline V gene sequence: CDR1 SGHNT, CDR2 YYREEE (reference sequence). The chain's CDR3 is CASSLDGGVSAFF. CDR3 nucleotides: TGTGCCAGCAGCTTGGATGGGGGGGTTAGCGCTTTCTTT.

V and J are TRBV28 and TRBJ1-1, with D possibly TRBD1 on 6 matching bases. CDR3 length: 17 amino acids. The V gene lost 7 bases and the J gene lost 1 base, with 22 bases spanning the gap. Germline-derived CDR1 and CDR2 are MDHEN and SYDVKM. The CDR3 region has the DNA TGTGCCAGCACCCCCATGGGGGAGGGGGTTGCGAACACTGAAGCTTTCTTT. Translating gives CASTPMGEGVANTEAFF.

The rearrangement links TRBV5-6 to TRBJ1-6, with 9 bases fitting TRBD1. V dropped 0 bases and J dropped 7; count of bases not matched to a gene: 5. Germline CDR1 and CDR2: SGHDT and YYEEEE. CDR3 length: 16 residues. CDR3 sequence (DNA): TGTGCCAGCAGCTTGGGGACAGGGGAGCTGAATTCACCCCTCCACTTT. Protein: CASSLGTGELNSPLHF.

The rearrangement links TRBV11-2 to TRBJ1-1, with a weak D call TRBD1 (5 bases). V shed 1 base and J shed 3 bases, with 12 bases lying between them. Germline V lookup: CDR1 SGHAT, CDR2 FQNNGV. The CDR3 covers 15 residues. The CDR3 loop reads CASSLVQGGDTEAFF. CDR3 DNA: TGTGCCAGCAGCTTAGTCCAGGGCGGAGACACTGAAGCTTTCTTT.

CDR3 protein: CATSDLGRRTGGSDTQYF. CDR3 nucleotides: TGTGCCACCAGTGATCTCGGCAGAAGGACAGGGGGATCAGATACGCAGTATTTT. The J gene is TRBJ2-3, the V gene TRBV24-1; 10 nucleotides agree with TRBD1. The CDR3 loop spans 18 amino acids. The germline gives CDR1 KGHDR, CDR2 SFDVKD. Trimming removed 3 bases from V and 4 bases from J; junction bases left unmatched: 12.

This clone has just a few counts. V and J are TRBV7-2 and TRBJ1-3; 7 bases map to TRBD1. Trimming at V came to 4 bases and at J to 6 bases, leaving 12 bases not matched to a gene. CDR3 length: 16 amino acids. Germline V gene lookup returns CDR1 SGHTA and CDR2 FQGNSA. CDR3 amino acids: CASSSQTGTAKNTIYF. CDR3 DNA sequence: TGTGCCAGCAGCTCACAAACCGGGACAGCCAAAAACACCATATATTTT.

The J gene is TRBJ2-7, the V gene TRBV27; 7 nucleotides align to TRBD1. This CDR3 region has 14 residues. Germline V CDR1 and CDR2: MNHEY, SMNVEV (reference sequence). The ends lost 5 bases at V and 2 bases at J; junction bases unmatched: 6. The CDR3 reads CASSPWDRAYEQYF. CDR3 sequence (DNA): TGTGCCAGCAGTCCTTGGGACAGAGCCTACGAGCAGTACTTC.

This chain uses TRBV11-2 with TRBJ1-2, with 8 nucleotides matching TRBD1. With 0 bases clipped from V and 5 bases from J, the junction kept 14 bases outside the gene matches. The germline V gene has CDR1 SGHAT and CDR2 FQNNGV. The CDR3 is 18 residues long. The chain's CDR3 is CASSLDGSGTGLTYGYTF. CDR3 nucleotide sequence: TGTGCCAGCAGCTTAGATGGATCCGGGACAGGCCTAACGTATGGCTACACCTTC.

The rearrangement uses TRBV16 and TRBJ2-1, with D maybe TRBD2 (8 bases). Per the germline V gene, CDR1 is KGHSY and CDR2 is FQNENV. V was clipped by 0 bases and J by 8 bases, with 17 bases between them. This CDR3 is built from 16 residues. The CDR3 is CASSQSRGDSPHEQFF. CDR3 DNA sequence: TGTGCCAGCAGCCAATCGCGGGGGGACAGTCCCCATGAGCAGTTCTTC.

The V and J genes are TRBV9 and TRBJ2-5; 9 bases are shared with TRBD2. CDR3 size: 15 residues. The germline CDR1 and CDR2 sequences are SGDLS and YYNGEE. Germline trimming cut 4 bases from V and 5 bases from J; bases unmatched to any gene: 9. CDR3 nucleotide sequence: TGTGCCAGCAGCAAAGTAGCGGGAGTAGAGGAGACCCAGTACTTC. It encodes CASSKVAGVEETQYF.

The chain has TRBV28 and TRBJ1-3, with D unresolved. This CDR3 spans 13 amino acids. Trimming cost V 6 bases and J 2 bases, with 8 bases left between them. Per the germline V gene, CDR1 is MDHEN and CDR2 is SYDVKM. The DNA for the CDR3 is TGTGCCAGCAGGGCCGGGGCTGGAAACACCATATATTTT. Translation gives CASRAGAGNTIYF.

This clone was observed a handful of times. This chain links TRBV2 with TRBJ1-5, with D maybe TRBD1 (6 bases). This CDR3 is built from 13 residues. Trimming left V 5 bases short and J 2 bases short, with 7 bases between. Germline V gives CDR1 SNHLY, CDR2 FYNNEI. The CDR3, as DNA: TGTGCCAGCAGTCGACAGGGCAATCAGCCCCAGCATTTT. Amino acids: CASSRQGNQPQHF.

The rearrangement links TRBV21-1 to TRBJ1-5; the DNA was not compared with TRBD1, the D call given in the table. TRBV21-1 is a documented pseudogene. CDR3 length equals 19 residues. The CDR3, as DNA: TGTGCCAGCAGCAAAGCGCTTTGGGACAGCGCTTATAGCAATCAGCCCCAGCATTTT. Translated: CASSKALWDSAYSNQPQHF.

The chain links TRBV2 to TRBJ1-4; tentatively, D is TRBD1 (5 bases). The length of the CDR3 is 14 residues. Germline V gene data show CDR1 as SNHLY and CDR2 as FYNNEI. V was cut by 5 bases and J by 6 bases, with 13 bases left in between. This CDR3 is CASSFGSGDEKLFF. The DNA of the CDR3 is TGTGCCAGCAGTTTTGGGTCGGGGGATGAAAAACTGTTTTTT.